This T cell receptor (beta chain) was observed in a study of blood T cell repertoires in COVID-19. The wider study: Samples came from the United States, Italy and Spain, spanning acute and convalescent COVID-19.

In the source study's methods: Amplifying reference gene primers gave estimates of nucleated cell counts. The method was immunoSEQ multiplex PCR; TCRdb's version includes in-frame clones alone and lacks a portion of them. V and J calls and clone size are copied from that table; D and trimming were computed from the DNA. Here the sample spans under 110,000 clones, about 90% being singletons. The V end lost 5 bases, the J end lost 4 bases, and 8 bases lay between the germline ends. The CDR3 is 12 residues long. Looked up from germline, CDR1 is SGHRS and CDR2 is YFSETQ. The chain links TRBV5-1 to TRBJ2-3, with D unresolved. This TCR derives from a man aged 50-60 years with acute or convalescent COVID-19. The sample was peripheral blood. The CDR3 nucleotides are TGCGCCAGCAGTCAGAACGCAGATACGCAGTATTTT. This sequence encodes CASSQNADTQYF.